Presented here are 26 T cell receptor beta chains from one specimen sequenced in a study of blood T cells in healthy people across ages. A sample-barcoded 5' primer and a J-beta primer mix were used in a second PCR of roughly 7 to 11 cycles. TCRdb processed the 5' RACE reads anew with MiXCR; each CDR3 protein has one entry. The repertoire has about 670,000 distinct CDR3 sequences, about 51% of them found once; the top ten carry approximately 12%. The sequencing input was blood. Source of these receptors: a woman at least 80 years old in good health.

This clonotype was observed many times. The chain carries TRBV7-9 and TRBJ2-7; D is unresolved. Trimming pared 1 base from V and 0 bases from J, leaving 7 bases between. Germline lookup yields CDR1 SEHNR and CDR2 FQNEAQ (reference sequence). The CDR3 runs 14 residues. The chain's CDR3 is CASSLVPFSYEQYF. As DNA, the CDR3 is TGTGCCAGCAGCTTAGTTCCTTTCTCCTACGAGCAGTACTTC. Together with reference TRBV7-9 and TRBJ2-7, the CDR3 gives the full variable domain: DTGVSQNPRHKITKRGQNVTFRCDPISEHNRLYWYRQTLGQGPEFLTYFQNEAQLEKSRLLSDRFSAERPKGSFSTLEIQRTEQGDSAMYLCASSLVPFSYEQYFGPGTRLTVT.

For this clonotype: A much larger clone is a single base away; this may be a read error. The chain employs TRBV4-1 and TRBJ1-2; D might be TRBD1 (6 bases). CDR1 is MGHRA and CDR2 is YSYEKL in the germline V gene. This CDR3 is 15 amino acids long. V was cut by 2 bases and J by 5 bases, with 15 bases left in between. The CDR3 DNA is TGCGCCAGCAGCCAACCAAAGACAGGCCTTTATGGCTACACCTTC. Amino acid sequence: CASSQPKTGLYGYTF.

This chain connects TRBV29-1 to TRBJ2-5; D assignment may be TRBD1 or TRBD2 (5 bases each). The J call may be wrong; the DNA end is better matched by TRBJ2-7. The CDR3 runs 14 residues. Looked up from germline, CDR1 is SQVTM and CDR2 is ANQGSEA. The CDR3 DNA is TGCAGCGTTGTGGGCCTTTCCTCCGGGGCCGAGCAGTACTTC. It encodes CSVVGLSSGAEQYF.

The chain carries TRBV6-1 and TRBJ2-7; 9 nucleotides match TRBD2. Germline V gives CDR1 MNHNS, CDR2 SASEGT. The length of the CDR3 is 14 residues. V was pared by 5 bases and J by 3 bases, with 5 bases of the junction left unmatched. The DNA for the CDR3 is TGTGCCAGCAGTTTAAGCGGGAGGTACTACGAGCAGTACTTC. As protein: CASSLSGRYYEQYF.

This clonotype was detected only a few times. The chain couples TRBV28 to TRBJ2-7; 7 bases agree with TRBD2. The length of the CDR3 is 16 residues. With 6 bases clipped from V and 3 bases from J, the junction kept 14 bases outside the gene matches. Germline values: CDR1 MDHEN, CDR2 SYDVKM. CDR3 loop: CASSFGRASGGYEQYF. CDR3 nucleotide sequence: TGTGCCAGCAGCTTCGGCCGTGCTAGCGGAGGCTACGAGCAGTACTTC.

This clonotype was seen a single time. The V and J genes are TRBV20-1 and TRBJ2-5, with 8 bases identical to TRBD1. CDR3 length equals 14 residues. The ends lost 6 bases at V and 5 bases at J; junction bases unmatched: 11. Germline loops: CDR1 DFQATT, CDR2 SNEGSKA (reference sequence). CDR3 nucleotide sequence: TGCAGTGCGAAGACAGGGGCTTCGAGGGAGACCCAGTACTTC. This codes for CSAKTGASRETQYF.

The rearrangement links TRBV6-5 to TRBJ1-3; D ambiguous. CDR1 is MNHEY and CDR2 is SVGAGI in the germline V gene. The CDR3 loop spans 15 amino acids. V gave up 5 bases and J gave up 4 bases, with 15 bases separating them. In nucleotides, the CDR3 is TGTGCCAGCAGTCGACGACGAACGTGGGGAAACACCATATATTTT. It encodes CASSRRRTWGNTIYF.

This clonotype has just one count. The chain carries TRBV7-2 and TRBJ1-2; 9 nucleotides align to TRBD1. Germline CDR1 SGHTA, CDR2 FQGNSA. The CDR3 loop spans 14 amino acids. The J segment lost 12 bases and the V segment lost 0 bases, leaving 8 bases of the junction unmatched. Here the CDR3 DNA reads TGTGCCAGCAGCTTAGCGCAGGGACAGGGAAGCAACACCTTC. The encoded protein is CASSLAQGQGSNTF.

This clonotype showed up just a few times. The CDR3 DNA is TGCGCCAGCAGCTTGGGGTTTGCGGGATACAATGAGCAGTTCTTC. It encodes CASSLGFAGYNEQFF. The chain employs TRBV5-1 and TRBJ2-1; tentative D call: TRBD2 (6 bases). V was shortened by 0 bases and J by 4 bases, with 11 bases between the two germline ends. The germline V gene has CDR1 SGHRS and CDR2 YFSETQ. The CDR3 sequence is 15 residues long.

Many counts were recorded for this clonotype. The J gene is TRBJ1-5, the V gene TRBV27; the D is unclear. The V end lost 0 bases, the J end lost 0 bases, and 6 bases lay between the germline ends. From germline, CDR1 is MNHEY and CDR2 SMNVEV (reference sequence). The CDR3 is 15 amino acids. CDR3 coding DNA: TGTGCCAGCAGTTTATCAAGTTATAGCAATCAGCCCCAGCATTTT. It yields the protein CASSLSSYSNQPQHF.

J is TRBJ2-3 and V is TRBV5-1; TRBD1 agrees at 8 bases. CDR1 SGHRS and CDR2 YFSETQ come from the germline V gene. V trimming: 0 bases; J trimming: 0 bases; junction bases outside the gene matches: 3. The CDR3 is 16 residues long. The CDR3 DNA sequence: TGCGCCAGCAGCTTGGCCCGACAGGGGAGCACAGATACGCAGTATTTT. It specifies CASSLARQGSTDTQYF.

The V call is TRBV29-1, the J call TRBJ2-3; no firm D call. Germline V CDR1 and CDR2: SQVTM, ANQGSEA. CDR3 length: 13 amino acids. V lost 5 bases and J 1 base, leaving 10 bases between the germline ends. The CDR3 loop reads CSVTLLGTDTQYF. The CDR3 DNA sequence: TGCAGCGTTACTTTGCTGGGCACAGATACGCAGTATTTT.

This chain connects TRBV7-2 to TRBJ2-2; D is possibly TRBD1 or TRBD2 (5 bases each). CDR1 is SGHTA and CDR2 is FQGNSA in the germline V gene. V lost 6 bases to trimming and J lost 7 bases, with 12 bases between them. The length of the CDR3 is 13 residues. The DNA for the CDR3 is TGTGCCAGCAGAGGGACGGACCTCGGGGAGCTGTTTTTT. Protein product: CASRGTDLGELFF.

This sequence joins TRBV25-1 and TRBJ2-3; a possible D gene is TRBD2 (5 bases). Between the trimmed V and J ends, which lost 7 bases and 7 bases, there was a span of 15 bases. The CDR3 runs to 13 residues. Germline V gene sequence: CDR1 MGHDK, CDR2 SYGVNS. CDR3 region: CASTGVPRHTQYF. The CDR3 DNA follows: TGTGCCAGCACCGGGGTCCCGAGACATACGCAGTATTTT.

This clonotype came up a few times. The chain couples TRBV20-1 to TRBJ2-2; a possible D gene is TRBD1 (6 bases). The germline V gene has CDR1 DFQATT and CDR2 SNEGSKA (reference sequence). Trimming left V 5 bases short and J 2 bases short, with 12 bases between. The CDR3 is 14 amino acids. CDR3 nucleotide sequence: TGCAGTGCTGTGGACAGTTTCAACACCGGGGAGCTGTTTTTT. As protein: CSAVDSFNTGELFF.

This clonotype was detected a few times. The V call is TRBV5-1, the J call TRBJ2-2, with D perhaps TRBD1 (6 bases). Germline-derived CDR1 and CDR2 are SGHRS and YFSETQ. The CDR3 consists of 14 residues. V was shortened by 6 bases and J by 5 bases, with 14 bases between the two germline ends. The CDR3 sequence: CASTRGDTTGELFF. The CDR3 bases are TGCGCCAGCACAAGAGGGGACACTACCGGGGAGCTGTTTTTT. The full variable domain, rest sourced from reference TRBV5-1 and TRBJ2-2, is KAGVTQTPRYLIKTRGQQVTLSCSPISGHRSVSWYQQTPGQGLQFLFEYFSETQRNKGNFPGRFSGRQFSNSRSEMNVSTLELGDSALYLCASTRGDTTGELFFGEGSRLTVL.

Concerning this clonotype: This could be a read error, since a much larger clone is one nucleotide away. The CDR3 DNA is TGCAGTGCTCGAAAGGACAATGAGCAGTACTTC. Amino acids: CSARKDNEQYF. The rearrangement links TRBV20-1 to TRBJ2-1; D is possibly TRBD1 (5 bases). The J call is doubtful: the DNA matches TRBJ2-7 better. The CDR3 is 11 amino acids. Germline values: CDR1 DFQATT, CDR2 SNEGSKA (reference sequence).

This clonotype was picked up a small number of times. The V gene is TRBV5-5, the J gene TRBJ1-2; no clear D gene. The CDR3 extends over 13 amino acids. Germline CDR1 and CDR2: SGHKS and YYEKEE (reference sequence). The germline V and J ends were trimmed by 10 bases and 2 bases, with 15 bases remaining between them. CDR3 sequence reads: CASRPGDNYGYTF. The CDR3 nucleotides read TGTGCCTCGAGACCCGGTGACAACTATGGCTACACCTTC. The full variable domain, its missing parts supplied by reference TRBV5-5 and TRBJ1-2, is DAGVTQSPTHLIKTRGQQVTLRCSPISGHKSVSWYQQVLGQGPQFIFQYYEKEERGRGNFPDRFSARQFPNYSSELNVNALLLGDSALYLCASRPGDNYGYTFGSGTRLTVV.

V usage is TRBV25-1 and J usage is TRBJ1-1; D remains ambiguous. Germline CDR1 is MGHDK and CDR2 is SYGVNS. This CDR3 region has 14 residues. Trimming left V 8 bases short and J 0 bases short, with 13 bases between. The CDR3 sequence is CASRQTGLNTEAFF. In DNA, the CDR3 is TGTGCCAGCCGACAAACTGGCCTGAACACTGAAGCTTTCTTT. Based on the CDR3 plus reference TRBV25-1 and TRBJ1-1, the full variable domain is EADIYQTPRYLVIGTGKKITLECSQTMGHDKMYWYQQDPGMELHLIHYSYGVNSTEKGDLSSESTVSRIRTEHFPLTLESARPSHTSQYLCASRQTGLNTEAFFGQGTRLTVV.

This clonotype was counted at least ten times. The genes are TRBV2 and TRBJ2-5; D is unresolved. CDR3 length: 14 residues. CDR1 and CDR2 (germline): SNHLY, FYNNEI. Trimming removed 8 bases from V and 1 base from J, with 14 bases in between. Here the CDR3 DNA reads TGTGCCAGCTCGCGTTTTGAGGCCCAAGAGACCCAGTACTTC. Its protein product is CASSRFEAQETQYF. Full variable domain (missing parts from reference TRBV2 and TRBJ2-5): EPEVTQTPSHQVTQMGQEVILRCVPISNHLYFYWYRQILGQKVEFLVSFYNNEISEKSEIFDDQFSVERPDGSNFTLKIRSTKLEDSAMYFCASSRFEAQETQYFGPGTRLLVL.

The rearrangement uses TRBV6-2 or TRBV6-3 and TRBJ1-5; maybe TRBD1 (5 bases). Germline CDR1 is MNHEY and CDR2 is SVGEGT. The CDR3 length is 14 residues. Trimming left V 7 bases short and J 4 bases short, with 14 bases between. For the CDR3, the DNA is TGTGCCAGCACCACCTCGGGGCCTAATCAGCCCCAGCATTTT. Translation: CASTTSGPNQPQHF.

This clonotype appeared a few times. This chain joins TRBV27 and TRBJ2-7; possibly TRBD1 or TRBD2 for D (5 bases each). CDR3 size: 14 residues. The germline V and J ends were trimmed by 6 bases and 4 bases, with 16 bases remaining between them. Germline CDR1 MNHEY, CDR2 SMNVEV (reference sequence). The chain's CDR3 is CASRRDGIFYEQYF. The CDR3 nucleotides read TGTGCCAGCAGGAGGGACGGGATCTTTTACGAGCAGTACTTC.

This clonotype showed up many times. The genes are TRBV5-5 and TRBJ2-5; D remains ambiguous. Trimming took off 4 bases at V and 2 bases at J, with 9 bases between the two ends. The CDR3 spans 13 residues. The germline V gene has CDR1 SGHKS and CDR2 YYEKEE (reference sequence). The CDR3 DNA is TGTGCCAGCAGCACGACAACACAAGAGACCCAGTACTTC. This sequence encodes CASSTTTQETQYF.

This clonotype has ten or more counts. CDR3 protein: CASSVGGTPSSYEQYF. The CDR3 bases are TGTGCCAGCAGCGTAGGCGGGACCCCCAGCTCCTACGAGCAGTACTTC. The gene calls are TRBV9 and TRBJ2-7; perhaps TRBD2 as D (6 bases). Per germline, CDR1 SGDLS and CDR2 YYNGEE. This CDR3 is built from 16 residues. Trimming took 0 bases from V and 0 from J, leaving 13 bases between them.

Points on this clonotype: This may be a read error, as it is one base from a much larger clone. The chain recombines TRBV28 with TRBJ2-3; 8 nucleotides agree with TRBD2. The J segment lost 12 bases and the V segment lost 6 bases, leaving 11 bases of the junction unmatched. Germline V gene sequence: CDR1 MDHEN, CDR2 SYDVKM. The CDR3 has 13 amino acids. Here the CDR3 reads CASRHESGLDQYF. The CDR3 region has the DNA TGTGCCAGCAGGCACGAATCGGGACTAGATCAGTATTTT. Looking up the rest from reference TRBV28 and TRBJ2-3 gives the full variable domain: DVKVTQSSRYLVKRTGEKVFLECVQDMDHENMFWYRQDPGLGLRLIYFSYDVKMKEKGDIPEGYSVSREKKERFSLILESASTNQTSMYLCASRHESGLDQYFGPGTRLTVL.

This clonotype occurred many times. This chain joins TRBV5-1 and TRBJ1-1; 7 positions match TRBD1. Trimming at V came to 5 bases and at J to 1 base, leaving 5 bases not matched to a gene. CDR1 and CDR2 from the germline V gene are SGHRS and YFSETQ. This CDR3 contains 14 residues. Here the CDR3 DNA reads TGCGCCAGCAGACCCGGGACAGCGAACACTGAAGCTTTCTTT. Amino acid sequence: CASRPGTANTEAFF. Drawing the rest from reference TRBV5-1 and TRBJ1-1, the complete variable domain is KAGVTQTPRYLIKTRGQQVTLSCSPISGHRSVSWYQQTPGQGLQFLFEYFSETQRNKGNFPGRFSGRQFSNSRSEMNVSTLELGDSALYLCASRPGTANTEAFFGQGTRLTVV.